The 4 T cell receptor beta chains below come from one sample, sequenced in a study of shared clonotypes between healthy human individuals. Method: immunoSEQ multiplex PCR; TCRdb's copy keeps in-frame clones and lacks some. Among over 800,000 clones listed, about 92% were seen once. As defined, naive CD8 cells were CD45RO-negative and positively selected for CCR7, with terminally differentiated effector memory CD45RA+ cells excluded. Sequencing was done on a sample of naive CD8+ T cells sorted from blood. The receptors here all came from a man aged 25 to 45 in good health.

The rearrangement joins TRBV5-4 to TRBJ2-1; 10 bases agree with TRBD2. V trimming: 5 bases; J trimming: 0 bases; junction bases outside the gene matches: 2. Germline lookup yields CDR1 SGHNT and CDR2 YYREEE (reference sequence). This CDR3 region has 15 residues. The CDR3 nucleotides read TGTGCCAGCAGGTTAGCGGGAGGCTCCTACAATGAGCAGTTCTTC. Protein: CASRLAGGSYNEQFF.

The table lists this clone with a count of one. The chain carries TRBV5-5 and TRBJ1-5; 11 bases agree with TRBD1. Per the germline V gene, CDR1 is SGHKS and CDR2 is YYEKEE (reference sequence). The CDR3 is 17 residues long. The junction had 5 bases not matched to a gene; V was cut back by 0 bases and J by 3 bases. Here the CDR3 DNA reads TGTGCCAGCAGCTTGGCCCCGGACAGGGGGCTCAATCAGCCCCAGCATTTT. Residues: CASSLAPDRGLNQPQHF.

The chain employs TRBV7-2 and TRBJ2-7, with D maybe TRBD2 (5 bases). The CDR3 consists of 15 residues. The germline CDR1 and CDR2 sequences are SGHTA and FQGNSA. Trimming removed 5 bases at V and 3 bases at J, with 17 bases between. The CDR3 here is CASSGGVGDLYEQYF. The CDR3 bases are TGTGCCAGCAGCGGTGGGGTGGGAGACCTCTACGAGCAGTACTTC.

V is TRBV14 and J is TRBJ2-7; D may be TRBD1 or TRBD2 (5 bases each). Germline V gene data show CDR1 as SGHDN and CDR2 as FVKESK. Trimming took off 4 bases at V and 2 bases at J, with 12 bases between the two ends. The CDR3 is made up of 14 amino acids. DNA of the CDR3: TGTGCCAGCAGCCGGGACGTGGTAACCTACGAGCAGTACTTC. Its protein product is CASSRDVVTYEQYF. Complete variable domain (other parts from reference TRBV14 and TRBJ2-7): EAGVTQFPSHSVIEKGQTVTLRCDPISGHDNLYWYRRVMGKEIKFLLHFVKESKQDESGMPNNRFLAERTGGTYSTLKVQPAELEDSGVYFCASSRDVVTYEQYFGPGTRLTVT.